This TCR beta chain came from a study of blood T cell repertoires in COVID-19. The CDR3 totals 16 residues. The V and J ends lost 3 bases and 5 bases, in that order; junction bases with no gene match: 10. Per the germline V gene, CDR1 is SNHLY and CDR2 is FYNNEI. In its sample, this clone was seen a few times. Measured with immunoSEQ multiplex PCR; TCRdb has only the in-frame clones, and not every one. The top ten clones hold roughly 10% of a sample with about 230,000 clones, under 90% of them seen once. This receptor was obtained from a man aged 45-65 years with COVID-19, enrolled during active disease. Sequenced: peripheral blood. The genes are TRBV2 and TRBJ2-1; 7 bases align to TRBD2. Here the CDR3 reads CASSDQLAPGDNEQFF. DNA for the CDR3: TGTGCCAGCAGTGACCAACTAGCGCCTGGCGACAATGAGCAGTTCTTC. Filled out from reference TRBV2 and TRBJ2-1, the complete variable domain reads EPEVTQTPSHQVTQMGQEVILRCVPISNHLYFYWYRQILGQKVEFLVSFYNNEISEKSEIFDDQFSVERPDGSNFTLKIRSTKLEDSAMYFCASSDQLAPGDNEQFFGPGTRLTVL.